The rows below give T cell receptor beta chains drawn from one sample of a study of T cells after yellow fever vaccination. TCRdb itself ran the 5' RACE reads through MiXCR, one entry per CDR3 protein. The sample lists hundreds of thousands of distinct CDR3 sequences; 8.5% to 10% were seen once. Here the sequenced sample was PBMCs, taken on the day of the first yellow fever vaccination. The receptors here all came from a man younger than 30 who received the YFV17D yellow fever vaccine. Both conserved end residues are part of each CDR3. The D gene is left open where the match is weak. Part of the rows lack a size; the others show once, few, many or a class for expanded clones.

V gene	clone size	D gene	CDR3 length	J gene	CDR3 DNA	CDR3 protein
TRBV5-6	few	TRBD1	17	TRBJ2-2	TGTGCCAGCAGCCGAACTACAGGGGGCGATAACACCGGGGAGCTGTTTTTT	CASSRTTGGDNTGELFF
TRBV7-2	many	-	15	TRBJ2-3	TGTGCCAGCAGCTACTCCAGGGGAAGCACAGATACGCAGTATTTT	CASSYSRGSTDTQYF
TRBV7-9	few	TRBD1	14	TRBJ1-1	TGTGCCAGCAGCCCCCCAGGGGGTCGGACTGAAGCTTTCTTT	CASSPPGGRTEAFF
TRBV5-4	-	-	14	TRBJ2-5	TGTGCCAGCAGCCCCCCGGGGGACCCCTGGACCCAGTACTTC	CASSPPGDPWTQYF
TRBV7-8	-	-	15	TRBJ2-3	TGTGCCAGCAGCTTCCCTGGACTCCTAGAAGATACGCAGTATTTT	CASSFPGLLEDTQYF
TRBV7-9	many	-	16	TRBJ2-1	TGTGCCAGCAGCTTAGTCTCCCTCAGCTCCTACAATGAGCAGTTCTTC	CASSLVSLSSYNEQFF
TRBV30	few	TRBD1	14	TRBJ1-5	TGTGCCTGGAGTGCAGGGACAGGGAACCGGCCCCAGCATTTT	CAWSAGTGNRPQHF
TRBV23-1	-	-	16	TRBJ2-6	TGCGCCAGCAGTCAATCGTGGCAGATTGGGGCCAACGTCCTGACTTTC	CASSQSWQIGANVLTF
TRBV10-3	-	-	13	TRBJ1-6	TGTGCCACCCAAGAGTCTACTAATTCACCCCTCCACTTT	CATQESTNSPLHF
TRBV14	few	-	13	TRBJ1-6	TGTGCCAGCAGCCAGTTTACGAATTCACCCCTCCACTTT	CASSQFTNSPLHF
TRBV7-2	-	-	14	TRBJ1-3	TGTGCCAGCAGCTTCTCGGGAGGTGGAAACACCATATATTTT	CASSFSGGGNTIYF
TRBV3-1	few	TRBD1	16	TRBJ1-2	TGTGCCAGCAGCCAAGTAACCCAGGGGGCTTACTATGGCTACACCTTC	CASSQVTQGAYYGYTF
TRBV5-5	few	TRBD1	14	TRBJ2-1	TGTGCCAGCAGCTCAGGACAGGGGGCCGATGAGCAGTTCTTC	CASSSGQGADEQFF
TRBV5-1	few	-	14	TRBJ1-2	TGCGCCAGCAGCCTGGAGAGGGGAGACTATGGCTACACCTTC	CASSLERGDYGYTF
TRBV7-2	-	-	15	TRBJ2-1	TGTGCCAGCAGCTTAGAGTTCCCGATATACAATGAGCAGTTCTTC	CASSLEFPIYNEQFF
TRBV7-9	-	-	14	TRBJ2-1	TGTGCCAGCAGCTTAGATTCGGGGTTGAATGAGCAGTTCTTC	CASSLDSGLNEQFF
TRBV7-2	-	-	12	TRBJ2-1	TGTGCCAGCACCACCCGATTTAATGAGCAGTTCTTC	CASTTRFNEQFF